This paragraph reports one T cell receptor (beta chain). The antigen remains undetermined. In TCRdb, the reads were re-called with MiXCR into one record per CDR3 protein. The data contain fewer than 950,000 distinct CDR3 sequences, 30% to 35% of them singletons. The data were obtained in a study of T cell repertoires in cytomegalovirus infection. Study as a whole: Well-studied HLA-B-restricted CMV epitopes were used in the study alongside recently identified HLA-C-restricted ones. Indications of both CMV infection and matching HLA type were provided by public TCR beta signatures. Points from the study as a whole: Public TCR beta family frequency separated CMV-and-HLA carriers, including in an independent cohort. There were HLA-C-restricted CMV-specific TCR beta clonotypes dominating the ex vivo response.

V was clipped by 5 bases and J by 4 bases, with 20 bases between them. The CDR3 totals 16 residues. Germline V gene lookup returns CDR1 MGHRA and CDR2 YSYEKL. The sample here was cultured CD8+ T cells from PBMCs, taken from culture after CMV antigen stimulation. The genes are TRBV4-1 and TRBJ1-1, with D hard to call. This TCR came from a human donor in good health (CMV status not recorded). Some clones in this sample may be carry-over from other donors' samples. The CDR3 DNA reads TGCGCCAGCAGCGATCGAGGTTGGGTAGAAAGCACTGAAGCTTTCTTT. It encodes CASSDRGWVESTEAFF.